The clone carrying this T cell receptor (beta chain) came up once. Trimming removed 1 base from V and 2 bases from J, with 12 bases in between. This CDR3 region has 15 residues. CDR1 and CDR2 from the germline V gene are MGHRA and YSYEKL. The data originate from a study of T cell changes during pregnancy in multiple sclerosis. Repertoires were generated with immunoSEQ multiplex PCR, while TCRdb's copy carries only in-frame clones and drops some. The sample lists fewer than 70,000 clones; around 92% were seen once. This specimen consisted of CD8+ T cells from peripheral blood mononuclear cells, obtained in the third trimester of pregnancy. This sequence was found in a female donor in good health, enrolled as a control in a pregnancy study. The J gene is TRBJ2-7, the V gene TRBV4-1; possible D gene TRBD1, 5 bases. CDR3 residues: CASSQGPLGAYEQYF. The CDR3 DNA sequence: TGCGCCAGCAGCCAAGGACCTCTAGGGGCCTACGAGCAGTACTTC.